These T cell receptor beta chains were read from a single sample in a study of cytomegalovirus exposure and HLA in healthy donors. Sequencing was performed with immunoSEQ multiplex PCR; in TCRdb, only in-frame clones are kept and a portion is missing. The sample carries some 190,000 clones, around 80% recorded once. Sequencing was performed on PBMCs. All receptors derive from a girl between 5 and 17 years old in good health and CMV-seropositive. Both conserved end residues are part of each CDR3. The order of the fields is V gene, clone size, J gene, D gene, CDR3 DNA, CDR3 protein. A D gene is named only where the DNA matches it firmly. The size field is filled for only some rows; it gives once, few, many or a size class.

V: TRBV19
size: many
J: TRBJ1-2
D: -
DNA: TGTGCCAGTAGGACAGGTCTCGATGGCTACACCTTC
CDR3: CASRTGLDGYTF

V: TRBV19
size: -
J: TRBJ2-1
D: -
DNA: TGTGCCAGTAGTACCCGTAGTGGGCGCAACAATGAGCAGTTCTTC
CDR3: CASSTRSGRNNEQFF

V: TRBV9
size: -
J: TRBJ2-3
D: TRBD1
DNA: TGTGCCAGCAGCGTAGTCCCAGGGGGTACAGGGGGTACGCAGTATTTT
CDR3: CASSVVPGGTGGTQYF

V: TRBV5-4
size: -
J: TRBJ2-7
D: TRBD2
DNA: TGTGCCAGCAGCACAGCGGGAGGATTCTACGAGCAGTACTTC
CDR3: CASSTAGGFYEQYF

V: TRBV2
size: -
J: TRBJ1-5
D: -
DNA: TGTGCCAGCAGTGAAGCGAGGACAGCCGATCAGCCCCAGCATTTT
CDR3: CASSEARTADQPQHF

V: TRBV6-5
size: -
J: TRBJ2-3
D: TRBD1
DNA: TGTGCCAGCTACAGGGGAAGCACAGATACGCAGTATTTT
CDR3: CASYRGSTDTQYF

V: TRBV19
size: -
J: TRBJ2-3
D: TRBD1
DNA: TGTGCCAGTAGTGCCAGGGACAGGGTTACAGATACGCAGTATTTT
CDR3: CASSARDRVTDTQYF

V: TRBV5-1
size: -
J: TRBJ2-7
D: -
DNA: TGCGCCAGCAGCTTGGGGGAGGTCTCCGAGCAGTACTTC
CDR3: CASSLGEVSEQYF

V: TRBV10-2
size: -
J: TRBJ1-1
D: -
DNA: TGCGCCAGCAGTGAGTCCAAGACAGGATCCACTGAAGCTTTCTTT
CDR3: CASSESKTGSTEAFF

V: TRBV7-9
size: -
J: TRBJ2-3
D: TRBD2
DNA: TGTGCCAGCAGGGGGACTAGCGGGAGACCGCAAGATACGCAGTATTTT
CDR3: CASRGTSGRPQDTQYF

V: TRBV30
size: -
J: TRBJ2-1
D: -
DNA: TGTGCCTGGAGTGCGGAGTACAATGAGCAGTTCTTC
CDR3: CAWSAEYNEQFF

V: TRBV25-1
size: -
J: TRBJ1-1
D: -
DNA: TGTGCCAGCAGCCTGACAGGGAACACTGAAGCTTTCTTT
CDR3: CASSLTGNTEAFF

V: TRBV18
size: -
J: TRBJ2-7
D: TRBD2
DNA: TGTGCCAGCTCAGGCTCCGGGACTACCTCCTACGAGCAGTACTTC
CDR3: CASSGSGTTSYEQYF

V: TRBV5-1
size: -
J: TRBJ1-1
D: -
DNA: TGCGCCAGCAGTTATCGGATAGACAGGAACACTGAAGCTTTCTTT
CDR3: CASSYRIDRNTEAFF

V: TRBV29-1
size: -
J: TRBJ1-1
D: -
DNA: TGCAGCGTCTATATCAGGGAAGGAGTGAACACTGAAGCTTTCTTT
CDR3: CSVYIREGVNTEAFF

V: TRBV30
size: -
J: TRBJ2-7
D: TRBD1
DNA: TGTGCCTGGAGTAAGGACAGGGGGCATGTCGGGAGCTCCAACTACGAGCAGTACTTC
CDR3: CAWSKDRGHVGSSNYEQYF

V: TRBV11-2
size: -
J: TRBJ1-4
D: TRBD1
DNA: TGTGCCAGCAGCCAGACGGGACAGTTTAATGAAAAACTGTTTTTT
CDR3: CASSQTGQFNEKLFF

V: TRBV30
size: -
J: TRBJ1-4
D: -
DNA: TGTGCCTGGACCTATAATGAAAAACTGTTTTTT
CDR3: CAWTYNEKLFF

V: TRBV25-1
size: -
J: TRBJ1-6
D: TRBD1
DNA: TGTGCCAGCAGTGAACAGGGGGCTTCACCCCTCCACTTT
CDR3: CASSEQGASPLHF

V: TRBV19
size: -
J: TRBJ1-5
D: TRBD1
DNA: TGTGCCAGTAGTAGAGTGGGACAGAAAAATCAGCCCCAGCATTTT
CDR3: CASSRVGQKNQPQHF

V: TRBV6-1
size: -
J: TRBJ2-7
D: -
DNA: TGTGCCAGCAGTGGCGGGAAGGGGTGCCACGAGCAGTACTTC
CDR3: CASSGGKGCHEQYF

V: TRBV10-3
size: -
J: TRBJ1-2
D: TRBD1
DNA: TGTGCCATCAGTGTAACACAGGGGTTTACAACCTATGGCTACACCTTC
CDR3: CAISVTQGFTTYGYTF

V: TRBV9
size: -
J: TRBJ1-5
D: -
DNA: TGTGCCAGCAGCGTAGGTGGGGGAGGTCAGCCCCAGCATTTT
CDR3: CASSVGGGGQPQHF

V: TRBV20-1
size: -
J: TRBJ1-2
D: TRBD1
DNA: TGCAGTGCCGAGGGGGCCGAAGGCTACACCTTC
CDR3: CSAEGAEGYTF

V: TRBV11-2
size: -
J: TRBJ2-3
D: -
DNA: TGTGCCAGCAGCTTACTGTCCCCAGATACGCAGTATTTT
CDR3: CASSLLSPDTQYF

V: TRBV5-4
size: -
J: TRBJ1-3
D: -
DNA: TGTGCCAGCAGTTCGGGGATCTCTGGAAACACCATATATTTT
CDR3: CASSSGISGNTIYF

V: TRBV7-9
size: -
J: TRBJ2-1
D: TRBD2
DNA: TGTGCCAGCAGCTCCACTAGCGGGGGTAACAATGAGCAGTTCTTC
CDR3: CASSSTSGGNNEQFF

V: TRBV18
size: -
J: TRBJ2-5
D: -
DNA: TGTGCCAGCTCAGCGACTCAAGAGACCCAGTACTTC
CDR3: CASSATQETQYF

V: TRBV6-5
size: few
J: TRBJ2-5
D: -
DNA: TGTGCCAGCAGTCCCGGGGAGACCCAGTACTTC
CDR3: CASSPGETQYF

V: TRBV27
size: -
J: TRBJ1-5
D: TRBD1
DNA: TGTGCCAGCAGTCGTTACAGGGGAGGCAATCAGCCCCAGCATTTT
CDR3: CASSRYRGGNQPQHF

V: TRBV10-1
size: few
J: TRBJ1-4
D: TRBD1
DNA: TGCGCCAGCAGTGAATCGGGACAGCTTAATGAAAAACTGTTTTTT
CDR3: CASSESGQLNEKLFF

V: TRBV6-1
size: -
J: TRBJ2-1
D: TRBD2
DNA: TGTGCCAGCAGCCCCCCAGCGGGAGGCTACAATGAGCAGTTCTTC
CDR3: CASSPPAGGYNEQFF

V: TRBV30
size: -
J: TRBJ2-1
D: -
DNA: TGTGCCTGGAGTTCCACTGAGATCTCCTACAATGAGCAGTTCTTC
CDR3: CAWSSTEISYNEQFF

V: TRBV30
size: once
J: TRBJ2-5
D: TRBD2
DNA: TGTGCCTGGAGTGTGACGGGGGGGGCCCAGTACTTC
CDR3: CAWSVTGGAQYF

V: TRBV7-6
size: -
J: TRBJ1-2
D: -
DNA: TGTGCCAGCAGCTCGTACACAAACGGGGGCTATGGCTACACCTTC
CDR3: CASSSYTNGGYGYTF

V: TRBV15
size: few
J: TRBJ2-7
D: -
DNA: TGTGCCACCAGCAGAGACACGAGCTCCTACGAGCAGTACTTC
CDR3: CATSRDTSSYEQYF

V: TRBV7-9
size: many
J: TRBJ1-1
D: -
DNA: TGTGCCAGCAGCTTCCCCCCAGGGATGAACACTGAAGCTTTCTTT
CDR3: CASSFPPGMNTEAFF

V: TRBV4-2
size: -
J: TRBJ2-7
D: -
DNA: TGTGCCAGCAGCCAAGAGCCCGGTAATTACGAGCAGTACTTC
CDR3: CASSQEPGNYEQYF

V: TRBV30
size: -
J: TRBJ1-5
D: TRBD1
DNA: TGTGCCTGGAACACACAGGGGGCAGATCAGCCCCAGCATTTT
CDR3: CAWNTQGADQPQHF

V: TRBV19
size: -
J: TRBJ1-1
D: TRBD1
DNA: TGTGCCAGTAGTGCACTGGACAGGGGCACTGAAGCTTTCTTT
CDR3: CASSALDRGTEAFF

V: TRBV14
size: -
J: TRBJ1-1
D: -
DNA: TGTGCCAGCAGCCAATGGGCTCTGAACACTGAAGCTTTCTTT
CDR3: CASSQWALNTEAFF

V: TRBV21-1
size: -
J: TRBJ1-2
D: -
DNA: TGTGCCAGCAGCAGAGGGTCACATCGGGGCTACACCTTC
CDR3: CASSRGSHRGYTF

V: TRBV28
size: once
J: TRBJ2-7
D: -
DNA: TGTGCCAGCAGTTTAGGGGGGGCTAAGCAGTACTTC
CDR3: CASSLGGAKQYF

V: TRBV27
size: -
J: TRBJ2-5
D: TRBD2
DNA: TGTGCCAGCAGTACGACTACTAGCGTGGTTGAGACCCAGTACTTC
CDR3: CASSTTTSVVETQYF

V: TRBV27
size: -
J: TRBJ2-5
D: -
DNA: TGTGCCAGCAGTTTTGGCAGGGCCGGTGAGACCCAGTACTTC
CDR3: CASSFGRAGETQYF